Following are 19 T cell receptor beta chains from one sample sequenced in a study of blood T cell repertoires in COVID-19. The table came from immunoSEQ multiplex PCR; TCRdb's copy has only in-frame clones and leaves some out. The repertoire has about 180,000 clones, around 86% of them found once; the top ten carry about 8.6%. The material sequenced was PBMCs or T cells enriched from blood (not recorded which). The origin of the receptors is a woman under 40 who had recovered from COVID-19.

The gene calls are TRBV6-5 and TRBJ1-2; 9 nucleotides match TRBD1. V dropped 7 bases and J dropped 4; count of bases not matched to a gene: 4. This CDR3 has 13 residues. The germline V gene encodes CDR1 MNHEY and CDR2 SVGAGI. The CDR3 region is CASKRQGGYGYTF. The CDR3 DNA reads as TGTGCCAGCAAACGACAGGGGGGCTATGGCTACACCTTC.

This rearrangement joins TRBV3-1 (or the pseudogene TRBV3-2) to TRBJ1-1, with TRBD1 matching 12 bases. Germline CDR1 reads LGHDT; CDR2 reads YNNKEL (reference sequence). This CDR3 is 14 amino acids long. J gave up 7 bases and V 4 bases, and 4 bases lay outside the gene matches. Here the CDR3 DNA reads TGTGCCAGCAGCCGGGACAGGGGGCAGAGTGAAGCTTTCTTT. This gives the protein CASSRDRGQSEAFF.

The rearrangement links TRBV20-1 to TRBJ2-7; D is possibly TRBD1 (5 bases). The CDR3 consists of 14 residues. With 3 bases removed from V and 2 bases from J, the gap between germline ends came to 14 bases. Germline lookup yields CDR1 DFQATT and CDR2 SNEGSKA (reference sequence). The CDR3 loop reads CSASSSDSAYEQYF. CDR3 in DNA: TGCAGTGCTAGTAGCAGCGACAGCGCCTACGAGCAGTACTTC.

This rearrangement joins TRBV25-1 to TRBJ1-1; TRBD1 agrees at 8 bases. V shed 8 bases, J shed 6 bases, and the junction held 14 bases outside the gene matches. This CDR3 has 15 amino acids. Germline values: CDR1 MGHDK, CDR2 SYGVNS. CDR3: CASGGGQARRAEAFF. The CDR3 DNA follows: TGTGCCAGCGGGGGGGGACAGGCCCGAAGGGCTGAAGCTTTCTTT. Full variable domain (missing parts from reference TRBV25-1 and TRBJ1-1): EADIYQTPRYLVIGTGKKITLECSQTMGHDKMYWYQQDPGMELHLIHYSYGVNSTEKGDLSSESTVSRIRTEHFPLTLESARPSHTSQYLCASGGGQARRAEAFFGQGTRLTVV.

The DNA of the CDR3 is TGTGCCAGCAGCGTAACGGGACTAGCAGCTGAGCAGTTCTTC. Translating gives CASSVTGLAAEQFF. The chain employs TRBV9 and TRBJ2-1; 9 bases match TRBD2. From germline, CDR1 is SGDLS and CDR2 YYNGEE. The CDR3 sequence is 14 residues long. Losses at the gene ends were 1 base for V and 9 bases for J; bases not matched to a gene: 5. Full variable domain (remainder filled in from reference TRBV9 and TRBJ2-1): DSGVTQTPKHLITATGQRVTLRCSPRSGDLSVYWYQQSLDQGLQFLIQYYNGEERAKGNILERFSAQQFPDLHSELNLSSLELGDSALYFCASSVTGLAAEQFFGPGTRLTVL.

The chain employs TRBV7-9 and TRBJ2-7; possible D gene TRBD1, 5 bases. The germline gives CDR1 SEHNR, CDR2 FQNEAQ (reference sequence). V shed 1 base and J shed 12 bases, with 19 bases lying between them. The CDR3 totals 14 residues. The CDR3 nucleotides are TGTGCCAGCAGCTTAGGAGGCTCCCCGGACACAACGTACTTC. Translated, it gives CASSLGGSPDTTYF. Using reference TRBV7-9 and TRBJ2-7 for the parts outside the CDR3, the full variable domain is DTGVSQNPRHKITKRGQNVTFRCDPISEHNRLYWYRQTLGQGPEFLTYFQNEAQLEKSRLLSDRFSAERPKGSFSTLEIQRTEQGDSAMYLCASSLGGSPDTTYFGPGTRLTVT.

The chain combines TRBV19 with TRBJ1-2; TRBD1 is a possible D gene (5 bases). V lost 3 bases, J lost 4 bases, and 15 bases lay in between. CDR3 size: 15 residues. The V gene's germline CDR1 is LNHDA and CDR2 SQIVND (reference sequence). In DNA form, the CDR3 reads TGTGCCAGTAGTATTCCTTCCCCAGGGCCCTATGGCTACACCTTC. This encodes CASSIPSPGPYGYTF.

The chain combines TRBV18 with TRBJ1-3; D is perhaps TRBD1 (6 bases). V dropped 3 bases and J dropped 0 bases, with 15 bases sitting between them. The CDR3 is 17 amino acids. Per germline, CDR1 KGHSH and CDR2 LQKENI. CDR3: CASSPLTGALSGNTIYF. The CDR3 DNA sequence: TGTGCCAGCTCACCCTTGACAGGAGCCCTCTCTGGAAACACCATATATTTT.

The J gene is TRBJ2-1, the V gene TRBV27; weak D call: TRBD1 (6 bases). Germline V lookup: CDR1 MNHEY, CDR2 SMNVEV (reference sequence). With 7 bases removed from V and 4 bases from J, the gap between germline ends came to 20 bases. The CDR3 is 16 residues long. The CDR3: CASTVNPGHLYNEQFF. The CDR3 nucleotides are TGTGCCAGCACAGTGAACCCGGGACACCTATACAATGAGCAGTTCTTC.

The chain uses TRBV30 and TRBJ2-2; 8 bases are shared with TRBD1. The junction had 10 bases not matched to a gene; V was cut back by 4 bases and J by 3 bases. Germline-derived CDR1 and CDR2 are GTSNPN and SVGIG (reference sequence). The CDR3 has 16 amino acids. The CDR3 region is CAWKGRGRRDTGELFF. For the CDR3, the DNA is TGTGCCTGGAAGGGCAGGGGGCGCAGGGACACCGGGGAGCTGTTTTTT.

This chain connects TRBV11-2 to TRBJ1-5, with D tentatively TRBD1 (5 bases). Germline-derived CDR1 and CDR2 are SGHAT and FQNNGV. The ends were cut back, 0 bases at V and 15 bases at J, with 15 bases in the middle. The CDR3 is 13 amino acids. DNA of the CDR3: TGTGCCAGCAGCTTAGAAGCAGGACATTCGACGCATTTT. This encodes CASSLEAGHSTHF.

This rearrangement joins TRBV18 to TRBJ2-1, with 10 nucleotides matching TRBD2. The germline V gene has CDR1 KGHSH and CDR2 LQKENI. Losses at the gene ends were 4 bases for V and 9 bases for J; bases not matched to a gene: 15. This CDR3 contains 17 residues. DNA for the CDR3: TGTGCCAGCTCACTGCTAGATAGCGGGAGGACCGTCGGTGAGCAGTTCTTC. Translating it yields CASSLLDSGRTVGEQFF.

The chain uses TRBV7-2 and TRBJ2-7; D is perhaps TRBD1 (5 bases). CDR1 is SGHTA and CDR2 is FQGNSA in the germline V gene. This CDR3 spans 14 amino acids. Trimming took off 5 bases at V and 4 bases at J, with 15 bases between the two ends. The CDR3: CASSPDVSGYEQYF. The CDR3 region has the DNA TGTGCCAGCAGCCCGGACGTGTCAGGGTACGAGCAGTACTTC.

V and J are TRBV28 and TRBJ2-1; 9 bases are shared with TRBD1. V lost 5 bases, J lost 7 bases, and 12 bases stayed unmatched. The CDR3 has 16 residues. CDR1 and CDR2 (germline): MDHEN, SYDVKM. The CDR3 region is CASSPLRDREANEQFF. CDR3 nucleotides: TGTGCCAGCAGTCCCCTCCGGGACAGGGAGGCTAATGAGCAGTTCTTC.

The chain recombines TRBV4-1 with TRBJ2-1; D gene unclear. From germline, CDR1 is MGHRA and CDR2 YSYEKL. The ends were cut back, 1 base at V and 6 bases at J, with 7 bases in the middle. This CDR3 is 13 amino acids long. The CDR3 here is CASSQVPPNEQFF. In DNA, the CDR3 is TGCGCCAGCAGCCAAGTCCCTCCCAATGAGCAGTTCTTC.

CDR3 region: CASSREGLRGYTF. DNA of the CDR3: TGTGCCAGCAGCCGCGAGGGATTACGTGGCTACACCTTC. The chain recombines TRBV5-6 with TRBJ1-2; D gene uncertain. The germline gives CDR1 SGHDT, CDR2 YYEEEE. With 4 bases removed from V and 7 bases from J, the gap between germline ends came to 14 bases. The CDR3 is 13 amino acids.

The gene calls are TRBV5-4 and TRBJ1-2; TRBD1 matches at 11 bases. V lost 5 bases, J lost 0 bases, and 6 bases stayed unmatched. The CDR3 runs 16 residues. From germline, CDR1 is SGHNT and CDR2 YYREEE (reference sequence). The CDR3 is CASSGQGANPNYGYTF. CDR3 nucleotide sequence: TGTGCCAGCAGTGGACAGGGGGCCAACCCTAACTATGGCTACACCTTC.

This clone was detected only once. The chain employs TRBV6-6 and TRBJ2-1; 7 bases align to TRBD2. CDR3 size: 16 residues. V lost 6 bases, J lost 2 bases, and 10 bases stayed unmatched. Germline CDR1 and CDR2: MNHNY and SVGAGI (reference sequence). Here the CDR3 DNA reads TGTGCCAGCAGCCGACTAGCCACATCTACCTACAATGAGCAGTTCTTC. It is translated as CASSRLATSTYNEQFF.

The chain links TRBV19 to TRBJ2-7, with 7 bases lining up with TRBD1. The CDR3 spans 16 residues. Germline V CDR1 and CDR2: LNHDA, SQIVND (reference sequence). V lost 4 bases to trimming and J lost 0 bases; unmatched junction nucleotides: 9. In nucleotides, the CDR3 is TGTGCCAGTAGTACCCTACCGGGACAGAGCTCCTACGAGCAGTACTTC. Translated: CASSTLPGQSSYEQYF.